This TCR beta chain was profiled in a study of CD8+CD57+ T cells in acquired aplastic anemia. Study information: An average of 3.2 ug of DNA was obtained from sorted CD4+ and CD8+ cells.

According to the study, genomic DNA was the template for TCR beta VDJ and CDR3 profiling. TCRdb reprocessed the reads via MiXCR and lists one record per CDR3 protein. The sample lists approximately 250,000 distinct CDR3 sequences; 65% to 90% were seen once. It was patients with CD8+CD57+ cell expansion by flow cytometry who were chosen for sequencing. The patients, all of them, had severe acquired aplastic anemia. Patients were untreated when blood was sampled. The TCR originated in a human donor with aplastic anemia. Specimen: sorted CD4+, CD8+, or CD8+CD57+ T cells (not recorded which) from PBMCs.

The CDR3 here is CREDRPSYNEQFF. CDR3 nucleotides: TGCAGGGAGGACAGGCCGTCCTACAATGAGCAGTTCTTC. V is TRBV29-1 and J is TRBJ2-1; 7 nucleotides agree with TRBD1. The CDR3 extends over 13 amino acids. In germline, CDR1 is SQVTM, CDR2 ANQGSEA.